These 12 T cell receptor beta chains originate from one sample sequenced in a study of T cells in Graves' hyperthyroidism and ophthalmopathy. Amplification of TCR beta CDR3 regions used RNA as the template. HTBI primers were the set used in a first-round RT-PCR of the TCR CDR3. TCRdb reprocessed the multiplex PCR reads via MiXCR and lists one record per CDR3 protein. The table has 450,000 to 550,000 distinct CDR3 sequences, 24% seen once; the top ten hold roughly 12%. The source material was blood. The receptors here all came from a woman aged 25 to 39 with Graves' ophthalmopathy.

This clonotype showed up many times. V gene TRBV12-3 or TRBV12-4 combines with J gene TRBJ1-1, with 9 nucleotides matching TRBD1. The CDR3 spans 14 residues. Germline trimming cut 5 bases from V and 4 bases from J; bases unmatched to any gene: 5. CDR3 coding DNA: TGTGCCAGCAGTACGACAGGGGGGATCACTGAAGCTTTCTTT. Protein product: CASSTTGGITEAFF.

In this sample, this clonotype turned up a few times. V and J are TRBV5-1 and TRBJ2-2, with 9 bases fitting TRBD2. V dropped 2 bases and J dropped 5; count of bases not matched to a gene: 7. CDR1 and CDR2 from the germline V gene are SGHRS and YFSETQ. CDR3 length: 16 residues. The CDR3 nucleotides are TGCGCCAGCAGCTTCATCGGGCTAGCGGGGACCGGGGAGCTGTTTTTT. Translation: CASSFIGLAGTGELFF.

The rearrangement joins TRBV27 to TRBJ2-7, with 9 bases matching TRBD1. Germline trimming cut 10 bases from V and 3 bases from J; bases unmatched to any gene: 16. The CDR3 extends over 16 amino acids. CDR1 is MNHEY, CDR2 SMNVEV, per germline (reference sequence). The CDR3: CANKPPDRGSIYEQYF. In DNA, the CDR3 is TGTGCCAATAAACCCCCGGACAGGGGTTCGATCTACGAGCAGTACTTC.

This clonotype has more than one count but fewer than ten. The genes are TRBV28 and TRBJ1-5; D not certain. This CDR3 is built from 18 residues. Per germline, CDR1 MDHEN and CDR2 SYDVKM. V gave up 3 bases and J gave up 0 bases, with 18 bases separating them. In DNA, the CDR3 is TGTGCCAGCAGTTTTCGGCAGGCGGGCCGGTATAGCAATCAGCCCCAGCATTTT. Protein: CASSFRQAGRYSNQPQHF.

The chain is built from TRBV2 and TRBJ1-2; D gene uncertain. V was cut by 1 base and J by 8 bases, with 11 bases left in between. The CDR3 is 13 amino acids. Germline assignment: CDR1 SNHLY and CDR2 FYNNEI. CDR3: CASSEDGIWGYTF. In DNA form, the CDR3 reads TGTGCCAGCAGTGAAGACGGAATCTGGGGCTACACCTTC.

The chain has TRBV27 and TRBJ2-2; 9 bases align to TRBD1. CDR3 size: 17 residues. Germline V gives CDR1 MNHEY, CDR2 SMNVEV (reference sequence). Unmatched junction bases numbered 11, after V lost 2 bases and J lost 7 bases. The CDR3: CASSLNFGQGYSGELFF. Here the CDR3 DNA reads TGTGCCAGCAGTTTAAATTTTGGACAGGGGTACAGCGGGGAGCTGTTTTTT.

A word on this clonotype: A read error may explain this, as a much larger clone is one base away. As the CDR3 is not closed by the conserved phenylalanine or tryptophan, this likely results from a read error. V gene TRBV28 combines with J gene TRBJ1-3, with D uncertain. CDR1 is MDHEN, CDR2 SYDVKM, per germline. This CDR3 has 16 residues. Between the trimmed V and J ends, which lost 5 bases and 0 bases, there was a span of 14 bases. The CDR3 here is CASSLPNSYSGNTIYL. CDR3 sequence (DNA): TGTGCCAGCAGTCTACCGAACTCTTACTCTGGAAACACCATATATTTG.

In its sample, this clonotype was seen many times. This chain uses TRBV27 with TRBJ1-1; D uncertain. V was pared by 4 bases and J by 0 bases, with 9 bases between. Germline-derived CDR1 and CDR2 are MNHEY and SMNVEV (reference sequence). CDR3 length equals 14 residues. CDR3 sequence: CASSSSAMNTEAFF. CDR3 in DNA: TGTGCCAGCAGTTCTTCTGCCATGAACACTGAAGCTTTCTTT.

To note about this clonotype: A single base separates this from a much larger clone, so it may be a read error. The chain is built from TRBV27 and TRBJ1-3; D not resolved. This CDR3 comprises 15 residues. Germline values: CDR1 MNHEY, CDR2 SMNVEV (reference sequence). CDR3 nucleotides: TGTGTCAGCAGTTTATCTAGCGGTTCGGGAAACACCATATATTTT. Translation: CVSSLSSGSGNTIYF.

The table lists this clonotype with many counts. This sequence joins TRBV2 and TRBJ1-1; no clear D gene. V was cut by 1 base and J by 6 bases, with 6 bases left in between. Looked up from germline, CDR1 is SNHLY and CDR2 is FYNNEI. This CDR3 contains 12 residues. The CDR3 here is CASSEGTPEAFF. CDR3 DNA: TGTGCCAGCAGTGAAGGGACGCCTGAAGCTTTCTTT.

The chain joins TRBV10-3 to TRBJ2-2; the match to TRBD2 covers 9 bases. The length of the CDR3 is 16 residues. Germline loops: CDR1 ENHRY, CDR2 SYGVKD. V shed 5 bases, J shed 0 bases, and the junction held 4 bases outside the gene matches. The chain's CDR3 is CAISTRLAANTGELFF. The CDR3 coding sequence is TGTGCCATCAGTACCCGACTAGCGGCGAACACCGGGGAGCTGTTTTTT.

This clonotype came up many times. The chain employs TRBV30 and TRBJ1-2, with D hard to call. V was cut by 1 base and J by 5 bases, with 11 bases left in between. The germline CDR1 and CDR2 sequences are GTSNPN and SVGIG (reference sequence). The CDR3 sequence is 13 residues long. CDR3 DNA: TGTGCCTGGAGTGCCGCGGGCGCATATGGCTACACCTTC. Its translation: CAWSAAGAYGYTF. Based on the CDR3 plus reference TRBV30 and TRBJ1-2, the full variable domain is SQTIHQWPATLVQPVGSPLSLECTVEGTSNPNLYWYRQAAGRGLQLLFYSVGIGQISSEVPQNLSASRPQDRQFILSSKKLLLSDSGFYLCAWSAAGAYGYTFGSGTRLTVV.